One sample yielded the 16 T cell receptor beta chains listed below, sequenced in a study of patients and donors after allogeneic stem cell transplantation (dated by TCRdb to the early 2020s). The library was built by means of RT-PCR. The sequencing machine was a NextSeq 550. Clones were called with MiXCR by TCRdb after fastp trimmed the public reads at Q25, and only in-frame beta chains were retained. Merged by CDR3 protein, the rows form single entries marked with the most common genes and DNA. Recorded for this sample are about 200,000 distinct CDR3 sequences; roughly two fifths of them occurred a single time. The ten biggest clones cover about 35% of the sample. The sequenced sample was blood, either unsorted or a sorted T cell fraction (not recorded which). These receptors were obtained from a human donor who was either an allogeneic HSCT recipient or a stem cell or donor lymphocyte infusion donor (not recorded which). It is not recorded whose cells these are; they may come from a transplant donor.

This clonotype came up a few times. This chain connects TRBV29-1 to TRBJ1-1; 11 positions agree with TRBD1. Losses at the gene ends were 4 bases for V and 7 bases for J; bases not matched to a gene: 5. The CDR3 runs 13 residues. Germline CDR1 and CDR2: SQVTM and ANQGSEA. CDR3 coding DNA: TGCAGCGTTGCGGGACAGGGGGTATTTGAAGCTTTCTTT. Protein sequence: CSVAGQGVFEAFF.

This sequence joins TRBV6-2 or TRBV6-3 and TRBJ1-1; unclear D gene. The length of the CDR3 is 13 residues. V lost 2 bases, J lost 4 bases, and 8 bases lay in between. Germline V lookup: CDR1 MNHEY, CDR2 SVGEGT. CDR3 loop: CASSYPVSTEAFF. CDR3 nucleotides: TGTGCCAGCAGTTACCCGGTCAGCACTGAAGCTTTCTTT.

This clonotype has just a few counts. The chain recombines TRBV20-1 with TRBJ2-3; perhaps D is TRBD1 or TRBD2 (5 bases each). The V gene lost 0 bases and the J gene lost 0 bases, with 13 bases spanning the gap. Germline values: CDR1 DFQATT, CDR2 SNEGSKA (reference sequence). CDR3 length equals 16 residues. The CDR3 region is CSARDISGPSTDTQYF. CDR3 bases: TGCAGTGCTAGAGATATTTCGGGACCAAGCACAGATACGCAGTATTTT.

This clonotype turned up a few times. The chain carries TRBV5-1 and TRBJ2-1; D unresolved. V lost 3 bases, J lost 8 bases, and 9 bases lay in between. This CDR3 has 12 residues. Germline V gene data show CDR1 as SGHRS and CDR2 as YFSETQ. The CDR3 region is CASSSISDEQFF. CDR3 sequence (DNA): TGCGCCAGCAGCTCTATCTCCGATGAGCAGTTCTTC.

For the CDR3, the DNA is TGCAGTGCGTCGCCGAGAGTTTCTGGAAACACCATATATTTT. Amino acids: CSASPRVSGNTIYF. This chain connects TRBV20-1 to TRBJ1-3; D gene unclear. Trimming pared 6 bases from V and 1 base from J, leaving 13 bases between. The CDR3 is 14 residues long. CDR1 DFQATT and CDR2 SNEGSKA come from the germline V gene (reference sequence).

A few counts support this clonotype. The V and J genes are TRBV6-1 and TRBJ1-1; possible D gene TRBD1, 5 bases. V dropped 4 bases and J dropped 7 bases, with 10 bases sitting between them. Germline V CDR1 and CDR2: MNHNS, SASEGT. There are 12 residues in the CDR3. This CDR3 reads CASSVYRSEAFF. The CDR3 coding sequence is TGTGCCAGCAGTGTTTACAGGAGTGAAGCTTTCTTT.

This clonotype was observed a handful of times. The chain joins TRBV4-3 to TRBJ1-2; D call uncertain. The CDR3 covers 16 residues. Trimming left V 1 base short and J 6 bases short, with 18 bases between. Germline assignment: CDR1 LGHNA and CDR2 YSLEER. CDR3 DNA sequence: TGCGCCAGCAGCCAAGTTTCCGGGAGGCGGTCTCATGGCTACACCTTC. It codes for CASSQVSGRRSHGYTF.

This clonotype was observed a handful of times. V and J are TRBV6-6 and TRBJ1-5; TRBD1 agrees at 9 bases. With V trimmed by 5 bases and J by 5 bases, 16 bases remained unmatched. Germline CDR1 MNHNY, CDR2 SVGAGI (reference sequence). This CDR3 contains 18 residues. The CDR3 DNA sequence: TGTGCCAGCAGTCTCCTGATTTCCGGGACAGGGTATTATCAGCCCCAGCATTTT. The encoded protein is CASSLLISGTGYYQPQHF.

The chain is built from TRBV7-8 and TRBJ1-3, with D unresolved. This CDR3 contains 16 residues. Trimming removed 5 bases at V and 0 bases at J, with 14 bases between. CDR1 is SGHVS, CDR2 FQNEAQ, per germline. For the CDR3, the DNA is TGTGCCAGCAGCCCCAGGCGTCTGAGCTCTGGAAACACCATATATTTT. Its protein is CASSPRRLSSGNTIYF.

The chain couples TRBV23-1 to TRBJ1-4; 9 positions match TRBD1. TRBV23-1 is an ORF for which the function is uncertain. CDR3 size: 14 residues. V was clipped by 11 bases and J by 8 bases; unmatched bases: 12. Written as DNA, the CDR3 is TGCGCCGGCTTCAGGGACAGGGATCCGGAAAAACTGTTTTTT. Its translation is CAGFRDRDPEKLFF.

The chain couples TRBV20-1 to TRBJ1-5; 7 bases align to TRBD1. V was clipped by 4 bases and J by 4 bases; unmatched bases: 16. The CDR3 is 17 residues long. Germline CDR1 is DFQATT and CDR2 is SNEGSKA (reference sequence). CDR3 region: CSAKQGTPTIRNQPQHF. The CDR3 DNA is TGCAGTGCTAAACAGGGGACACCGACGATAAGGAATCAGCCCCAGCATTTT.

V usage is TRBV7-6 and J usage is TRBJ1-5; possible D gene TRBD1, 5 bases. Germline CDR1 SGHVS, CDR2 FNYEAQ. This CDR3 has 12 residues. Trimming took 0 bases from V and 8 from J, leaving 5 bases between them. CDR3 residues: CASSLAGEPQHF. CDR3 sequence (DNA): TGTGCCAGCAGCTTAGCGGGGGAGCCCCAGCATTTT.

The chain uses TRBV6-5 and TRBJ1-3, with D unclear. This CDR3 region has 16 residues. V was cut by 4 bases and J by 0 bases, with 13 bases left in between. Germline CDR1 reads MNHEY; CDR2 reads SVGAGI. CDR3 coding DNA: TGTGCCAGCAGTTTCTCCCTATACAACTCTGGAAACACCATATATTTT. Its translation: CASSFSLYNSGNTIYF.

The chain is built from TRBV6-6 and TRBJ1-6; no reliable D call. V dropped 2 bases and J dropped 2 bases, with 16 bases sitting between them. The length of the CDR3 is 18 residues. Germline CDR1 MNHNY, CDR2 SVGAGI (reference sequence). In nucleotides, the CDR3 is TGTGCCAGCAGTTACCCACGACATAGGAGGGCCTATAATTCACCCCTCCACTTT. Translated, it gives CASSYPRHRRAYNSPLHF.

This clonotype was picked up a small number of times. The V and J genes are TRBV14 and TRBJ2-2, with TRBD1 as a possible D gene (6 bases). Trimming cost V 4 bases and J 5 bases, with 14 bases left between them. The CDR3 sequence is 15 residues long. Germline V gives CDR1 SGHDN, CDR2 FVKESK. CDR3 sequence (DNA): TGTGCCAGCAGCCCTGGACAGTTGTGGACCGGGGAGCTGTTTTTT. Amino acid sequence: CASSPGQLWTGELFF. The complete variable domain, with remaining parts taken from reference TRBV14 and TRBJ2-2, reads EAGVTQFPSHSVIEKGQTVTLRCDPISGHDNLYWYRRVMGKEIKFLLHFVKESKQDESGMPNNRFLAERTGGTYSTLKVQPAELEDSGVYFCASSPGQLWTGELFFGEGSRLTVL.

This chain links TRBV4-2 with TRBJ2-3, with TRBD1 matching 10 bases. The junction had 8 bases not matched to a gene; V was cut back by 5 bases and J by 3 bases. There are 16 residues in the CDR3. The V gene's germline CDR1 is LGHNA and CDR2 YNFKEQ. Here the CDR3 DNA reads TGTGCCAGCAGCTCGTGGACAGGGGGAGCGACAGATACGCAGTATTTT. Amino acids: CASSSWTGGATDTQYF.